The next 5 T cell receptor beta chains were all read from a single sample in a study of CD8 T cells in ankylosing spondylitis. Study outcomes and limitations: What seemed typical of ankylosing spondylitis blood was a TCR beta motif built from 8 or 9 highly homologous variants.

TCRdb reanalysed the 5' RACE reads using MiXCR and keeps one entry per CDR3 protein. Found here are approximately 540,000 distinct CDR3 sequences, more than 9.5% of them singletons; the top ten hold nearly 7%. These receptors' antigens are unknown. The sample comprised blood, either unsorted or a sorted T cell fraction (not recorded which). The receptors were gathered from a male donor with ankylosing spondylitis.

This chain links TRBV7-2 with TRBJ1-4; perhaps TRBD1 as D (6 bases). CDR1 is SGHTA, CDR2 FQGNSA, per germline. The CDR3 loop spans 15 amino acids. V lost 1 base and J lost 6, with 12 bases in between. The CDR3: CASSLVGGADEKLFF. The CDR3, as DNA: TGTGCCAGCAGCTTAGTGGGGGGCGCGGATGAAAAACTGTTTTTT.

J is TRBJ2-7 and V is TRBV27; no clear D gene. The CDR3 extends over 15 amino acids. CDR1 and CDR2 (germline): MNHEY, SMNVEV (reference sequence). V dropped 5 bases and J dropped 1 base, with 15 bases sitting between them. CDR3 nucleotide sequence: TGTGCCAGCAGTCCACGACCGCTTGGGTCCTACGAGCAGTACGTC. The encoded protein is CASSPRPLGSYEQYV.

V usage is TRBV11-2 and J usage is TRBJ2-2; TRBD2 matches at 9 bases. Per the germline V gene, CDR1 is SGHAT and CDR2 is FQNNGV. The CDR3 is made up of 15 amino acids. Trimming at V came to 4 bases and at J to 7 bases, leaving 7 bases not matched to a gene. The CDR3 DNA sequence: TGTGCCAGCAGCTCCACTAGCGGGCAAGGCGGGGAGCTGTTTTTT. Amino acid sequence: CASSSTSGQGGELFF.

The CDR3 DNA follows: TGCGCCAGCAGCCCTGGTGGCAGCATGAACACTGAAGCTTTCTTT. Encoded protein: CASSPGGSMNTEAFF. This chain links TRBV5-1 with TRBJ1-1; D unclear. V dropped 4 bases and J dropped 0 bases, with 13 bases sitting between them. This CDR3 is 15 amino acids long. Looked up from germline, CDR1 is SGHRS and CDR2 is YFSETQ.

Points on this clonotype: This may arise from a read error, as a much more abundant clone is one base away. The chain couples TRBV21-1 to TRBJ2-5; the table's TRBD1 call for D was not verified on the DNA. TRBV21-1 is a documented pseudogene. The CDR3 has 15 residues. Here the CDR3 reads CASSKEGGANETQYF. For the CDR3, the DNA is TGTGCCAGCAGCAAAGAGGGGGGGGCGAATGAGACCCAGTACTTC.